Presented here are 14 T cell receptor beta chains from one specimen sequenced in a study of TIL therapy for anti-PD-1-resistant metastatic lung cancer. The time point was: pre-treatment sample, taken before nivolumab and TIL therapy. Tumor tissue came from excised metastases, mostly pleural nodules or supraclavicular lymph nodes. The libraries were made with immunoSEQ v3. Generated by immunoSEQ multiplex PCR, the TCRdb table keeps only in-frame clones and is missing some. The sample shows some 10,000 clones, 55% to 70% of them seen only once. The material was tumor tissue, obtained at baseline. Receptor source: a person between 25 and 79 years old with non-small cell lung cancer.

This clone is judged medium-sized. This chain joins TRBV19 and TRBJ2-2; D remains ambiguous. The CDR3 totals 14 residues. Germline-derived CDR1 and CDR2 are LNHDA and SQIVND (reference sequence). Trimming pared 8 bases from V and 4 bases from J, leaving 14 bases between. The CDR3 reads CASAIGQPTGELFF. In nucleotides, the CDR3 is TGTGCCAGTGCCATCGGGCAGCCCACCGGGGAGCTGTTTTTT.

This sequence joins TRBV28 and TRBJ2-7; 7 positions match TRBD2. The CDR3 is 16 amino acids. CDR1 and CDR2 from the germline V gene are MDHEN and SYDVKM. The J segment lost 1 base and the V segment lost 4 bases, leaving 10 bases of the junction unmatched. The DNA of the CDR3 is TGTGCCAGCAGTTCCCCTTCTGAGCGGGGATCCTACGAGCAGTACTTC. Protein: CASSSPSERGSYEQYF. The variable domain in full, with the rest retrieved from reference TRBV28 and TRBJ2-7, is DVKVTQSSRYLVKRTGEKVFLECVQDMDHENMFWYRQDPGLGLRLIYFSYDVKMKEKGDIPEGYSVSREKKERFSLILESASTNQTSMYLCASSSPSERGSYEQYFGPGTRLTVT.

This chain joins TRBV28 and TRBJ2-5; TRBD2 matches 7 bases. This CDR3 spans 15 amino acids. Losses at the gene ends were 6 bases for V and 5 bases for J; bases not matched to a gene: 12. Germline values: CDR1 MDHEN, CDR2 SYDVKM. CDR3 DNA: TGTGCCAGCAGCCCGGGGGGTTTTTGGTCGGAGACCCAGTACTTC. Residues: CASSPGGFWSETQYF.

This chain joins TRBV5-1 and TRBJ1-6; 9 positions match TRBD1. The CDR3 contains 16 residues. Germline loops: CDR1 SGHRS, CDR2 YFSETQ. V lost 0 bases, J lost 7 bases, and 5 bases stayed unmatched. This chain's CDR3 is CASSLGQGGKNSPLHF. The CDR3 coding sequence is TGCGCCAGCAGCTTGGGACAGGGGGGCAAGAATTCACCCCTCCACTTT.

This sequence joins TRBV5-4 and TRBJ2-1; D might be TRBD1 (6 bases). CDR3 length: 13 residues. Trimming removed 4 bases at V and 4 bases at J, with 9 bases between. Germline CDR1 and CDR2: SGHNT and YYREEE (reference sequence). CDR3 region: CASSQQGYNEQFF. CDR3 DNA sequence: TGTGCCAGCAGCCAACAGGGATACAATGAGCAGTTCTTC.

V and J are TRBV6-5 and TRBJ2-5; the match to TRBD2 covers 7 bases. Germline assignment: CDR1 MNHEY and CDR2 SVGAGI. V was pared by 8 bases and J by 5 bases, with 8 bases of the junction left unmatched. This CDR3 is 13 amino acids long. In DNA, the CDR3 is TGTGCCAGCTTGGAGCGGGAACAGGAGACCCAGTACTTC. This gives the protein CASLEREQETQYF.

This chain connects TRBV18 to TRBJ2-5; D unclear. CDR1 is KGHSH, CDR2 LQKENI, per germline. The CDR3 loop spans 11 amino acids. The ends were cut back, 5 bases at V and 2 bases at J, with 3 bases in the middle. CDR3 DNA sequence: TGTGCCAGCTCATCTCAAGAGACCCAGTACTTC. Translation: CASSSQETQYF.

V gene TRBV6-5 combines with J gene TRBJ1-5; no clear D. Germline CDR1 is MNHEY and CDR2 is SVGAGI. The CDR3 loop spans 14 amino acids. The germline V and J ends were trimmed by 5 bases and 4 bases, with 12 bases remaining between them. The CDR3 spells CASSPHSRNQPQHF. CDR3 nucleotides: TGTGCCAGCAGTCCACACTCCAGAAATCAGCCCCAGCATTTT.

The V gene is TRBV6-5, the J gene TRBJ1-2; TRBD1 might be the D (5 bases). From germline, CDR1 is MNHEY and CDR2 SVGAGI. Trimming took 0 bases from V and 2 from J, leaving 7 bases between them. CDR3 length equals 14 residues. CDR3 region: CASSYSRDNYGYTF. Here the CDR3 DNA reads TGTGCCAGCAGTTACTCGAGGGACAACTATGGCTACACCTTC.

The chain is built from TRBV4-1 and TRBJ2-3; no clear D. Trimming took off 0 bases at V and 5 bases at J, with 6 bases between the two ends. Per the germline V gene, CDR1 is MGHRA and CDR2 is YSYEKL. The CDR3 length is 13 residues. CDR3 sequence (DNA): TGCGCCAGCAGCCAAGAAGTTCAAGATACGCAGTATTTT. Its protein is CASSQEVQDTQYF.

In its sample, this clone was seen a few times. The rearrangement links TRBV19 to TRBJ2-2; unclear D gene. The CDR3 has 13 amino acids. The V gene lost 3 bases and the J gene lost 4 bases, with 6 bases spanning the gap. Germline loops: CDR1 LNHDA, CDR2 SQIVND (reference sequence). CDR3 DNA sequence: TGTGCCAGTAGTATGTGGGGCACCGGGGAGCTGTTTTTT. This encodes CASSMWGTGELFF.

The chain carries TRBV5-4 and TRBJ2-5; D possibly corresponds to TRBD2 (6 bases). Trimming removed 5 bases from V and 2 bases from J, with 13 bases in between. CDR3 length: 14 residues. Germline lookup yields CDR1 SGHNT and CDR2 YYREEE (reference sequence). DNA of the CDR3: TGTGCCAGCAGACGGGACTGGGGACAAGAGACCCAGTACTTC. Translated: CASRRDWGQETQYF.

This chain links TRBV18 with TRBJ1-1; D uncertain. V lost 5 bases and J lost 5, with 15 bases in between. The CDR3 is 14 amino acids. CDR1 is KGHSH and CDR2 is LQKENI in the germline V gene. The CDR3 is CASSVLGPGTEAFF. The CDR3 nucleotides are TGTGCCAGCTCAGTGTTGGGCCCAGGAACTGAAGCTTTCTTT.

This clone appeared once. The CDR3 nucleotides are TGTGCCAGCAGTTATTCCCGGCGGGGAAACACTGAAGCTTTCTTT. Its protein is CASSYSRRGNTEAFF. This chain uses TRBV6-5 with TRBJ1-1; D not resolved. The CDR3 totals 15 residues. Germline loops: CDR1 MNHEY, CDR2 SVGAGI. Trimming removed 3 bases from V and 2 bases from J, with 13 bases in between.